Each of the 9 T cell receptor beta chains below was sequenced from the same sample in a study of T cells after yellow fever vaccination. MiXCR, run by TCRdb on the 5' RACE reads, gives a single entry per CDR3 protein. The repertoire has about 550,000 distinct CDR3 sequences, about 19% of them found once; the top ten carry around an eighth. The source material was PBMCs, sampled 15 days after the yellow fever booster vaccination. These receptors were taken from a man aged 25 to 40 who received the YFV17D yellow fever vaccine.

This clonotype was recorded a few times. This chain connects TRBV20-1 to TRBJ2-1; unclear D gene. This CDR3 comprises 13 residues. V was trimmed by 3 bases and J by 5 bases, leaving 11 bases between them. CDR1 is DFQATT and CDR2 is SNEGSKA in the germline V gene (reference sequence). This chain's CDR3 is CSASRPSNNEQFF. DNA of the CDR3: TGCAGTGCTAGTAGGCCGTCGAACAATGAGCAGTTCTTC.

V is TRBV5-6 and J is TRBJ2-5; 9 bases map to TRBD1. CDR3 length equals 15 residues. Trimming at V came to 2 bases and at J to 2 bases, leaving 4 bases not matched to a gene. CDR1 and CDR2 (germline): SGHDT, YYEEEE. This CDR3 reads CASSLHGTGQETQYF. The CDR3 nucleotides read TGTGCCAGCAGCTTACACGGGACAGGGCAAGAGACCCAGTACTTC.

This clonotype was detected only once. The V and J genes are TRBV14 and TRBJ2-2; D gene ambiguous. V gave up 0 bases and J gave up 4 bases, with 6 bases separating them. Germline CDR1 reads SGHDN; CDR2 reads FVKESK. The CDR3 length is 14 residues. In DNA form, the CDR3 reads TGTGCCAGCAGCCAAGACATTGGCACCGGGGAGCTGTTTTTT. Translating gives CASSQDIGTGELFF.

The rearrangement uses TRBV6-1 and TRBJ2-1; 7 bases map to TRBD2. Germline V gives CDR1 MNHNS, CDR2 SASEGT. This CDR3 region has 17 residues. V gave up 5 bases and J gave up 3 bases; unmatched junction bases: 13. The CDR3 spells CASSPSYSSGFYNEQFF. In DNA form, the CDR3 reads TGTGCCAGCAGTCCGAGTTATTCTAGCGGATTCTACAATGAGCAGTTCTTC.

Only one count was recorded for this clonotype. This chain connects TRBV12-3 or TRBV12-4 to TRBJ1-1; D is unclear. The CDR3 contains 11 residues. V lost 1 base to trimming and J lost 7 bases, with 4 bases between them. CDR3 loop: CASSLGLEAFF. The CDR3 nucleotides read TGTGCCAGCAGTTTAGGGCTTGAAGCTTTCTTT.

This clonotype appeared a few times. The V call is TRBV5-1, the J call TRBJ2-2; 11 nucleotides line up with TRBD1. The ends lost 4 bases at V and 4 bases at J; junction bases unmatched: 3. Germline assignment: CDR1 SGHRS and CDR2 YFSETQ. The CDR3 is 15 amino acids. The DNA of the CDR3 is TGCGCCAGCAGCCCGGACAGGGGGCTCACCGGGGAGCTGTTTTTT. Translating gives CASSPDRGLTGELFF.

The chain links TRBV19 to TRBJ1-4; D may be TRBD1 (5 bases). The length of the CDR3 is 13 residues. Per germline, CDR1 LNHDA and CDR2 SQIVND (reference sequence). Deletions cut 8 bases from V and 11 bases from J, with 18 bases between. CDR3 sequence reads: CASWDGPLGKLFF. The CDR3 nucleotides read TGTGCCAGTTGGGACGGACCTTTAGGGAAACTGTTTTTT.

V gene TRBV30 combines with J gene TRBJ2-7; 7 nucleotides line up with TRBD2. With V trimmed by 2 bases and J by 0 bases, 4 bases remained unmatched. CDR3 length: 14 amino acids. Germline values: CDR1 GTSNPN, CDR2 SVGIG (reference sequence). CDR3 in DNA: TGTGCCTGGAGTTCTAGCGGCCGCTCCTACGAGCAGTACTTC. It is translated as CAWSSSGRSYEQYF.

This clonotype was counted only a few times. DNA for the CDR3: TGTGCCAGCACCCAACTAGCGGGGGAGACCCAGTACTTC. Translated, it gives CASTQLAGETQYF. The chain carries TRBV12-3 or TRBV12-4 and TRBJ2-5, with 10 bases fitting TRBD2. V shed 7 bases, J shed 5 bases, and the junction held 4 bases outside the gene matches. The CDR3 length is 13 residues.